The subject of this entry is one T cell receptor beta chain. Its antigen is unidentified. The data stem from a study of T cell responses to AZD1222 COVID-19 vaccine. The CDR3 is 13 residues long. Looked up from germline, CDR1 is MNHEY and CDR2 is SMNVEV (reference sequence). Trimming took 0 bases from V and 0 from J, leaving 2 bases between them. Broader study findings: Females made up more of the donors, who were largely white British, and clonal diversity may have come out too low. With dominance at 160-218 and 743-854, vaccine-associated CD4 TCRs spanned spike.

Method: immunoSEQ multiplex PCR; TCRdb's copy keeps in-frame clones and lacks some. The sample holds approximately 150,000 clones, just under 95% seen once. The source material was peripheral blood, sampled on day 0 of AZD1222 vaccination. V and J are TRBV27 and TRBJ2-5; D not resolved. This TCR was sampled from an adult in good health. CDR3 DNA: TGTGCCAGCAGTTTATCTAACCAAGAGACCCAGTACTTC. It specifies CASSLSNQETQYF.